These 3 T cell receptor beta chains came from one sample sequenced in a study of CD8 T cells in Susac syndrome. With random hexamers, reverse transcription was performed on about 0.5 to 1 ug of RNA. TCRdb used MiXCR to reprocess the immunoSEQ multiplex PCR reads, holding one entry per CDR3 protein. The sample contains approximately 120,000 distinct CDR3 sequences, 85% to 95% of which appear only once. Sequencing was performed on CD8+ T cells from PBMCs. These receptor sequences come from a human donor with multiple sclerosis.

V usage is TRBV7-3 and J usage is TRBJ2-3; D gene uncertain. The germline V gene has CDR1 SGHTA and CDR2 FQGTGA. The CDR3 runs 14 residues. Trimming removed 2 bases from V and 4 bases from J, with 10 bases in between. The CDR3 DNA sequence: TGTGCCAGCAGCTTATCAGAATTGCCAGATACGCAGTATTTT. Residues: CASSLSELPDTQYF. Drawing the rest from reference TRBV7-3 and TRBJ2-3, the complete variable domain is GAGVSQTPSNKVTEKGKYVELRCDPISGHTALYWYRQSLGQGPEFLIYFQGTGAADDSGLPNDRFFAVRPEGSVSTLKIQRTERGDSAVYLCASSLSELPDTQYFGPGTRLTVL.

The V and J genes are TRBV5-1 and TRBJ2-3, with 8 bases lining up with TRBD1. Looked up from germline, CDR1 is SGHRS and CDR2 is YFSETQ. The CDR3 sequence is 16 residues long. After removal of 0 bases from V and 5 bases from J, the junction contained 8 bases not matched to a gene. CDR3 in amino acids: CASSLVWTGFVDTQYF. In DNA form, the CDR3 reads TGCGCCAGCAGCTTGGTTTGGACAGGGTTCGTAGATACGCAGTATTTT.

This rearrangement joins TRBV9 to TRBJ2-1, with 8 bases fitting TRBD2. The CDR3 consists of 14 residues. Per germline, CDR1 SGDLS and CDR2 YYNGEE. Losses at the gene ends were 4 bases for V and 5 bases for J; bases not matched to a gene: 5. The CDR3 loop is CASSLGTSNNEQFF. The DNA for the CDR3 is TGTGCCAGCAGCCTAGGGACTAGTAACAATGAGCAGTTCTTC.